The rows below give T cell receptor beta chains drawn from one sample of a study of blood T cell repertoires in COVID-19. The table came from immunoSEQ multiplex PCR; TCRdb's copy has only in-frame clones and leaves some out. The data contain about 70,000 clones, approximately 90% of them singletons. Sequencing was carried out using peripheral blood. These receptors came from a human donor in a cohort sampled during active COVID-19. Each CDR3 is given with its conserved first and last residue. Each record gives: J gene, V gene, CDR3 protein.

j_call: TRBJ1-1
v_call: TRBV5-5
cdr3_aa: CASSLTKPEAFF

j_call: TRBJ2-7
v_call: TRBV5-4
cdr3_aa: CASSFPTSGGNEQYF

j_call: TRBJ2-6
v_call: TRBV5-6
cdr3_aa: CASSPWTGANVLTF

j_call: TRBJ2-7
v_call: TRBV5-4
cdr3_aa: CASSPQGGQDVSYEQYF

j_call: TRBJ1-2
v_call: TRBV9
cdr3_aa: CASSVAQEDYGYTF

j_call: TRBJ2-7
v_call: TRBV30
cdr3_aa: CAWRTGDEQYF

j_call: TRBJ1-2
v_call: TRBV12-5
cdr3_aa: CASGEGTGGGYTF

j_call: TRBJ1-2
v_call: TRBV9
cdr3_aa: CASSVVGHGYTF

j_call: TRBJ1-6
v_call: TRBV6-6
cdr3_aa: CASSSDRGRSPLHF

j_call: TRBJ2-2
v_call: TRBV7-2
cdr3_aa: CASSFTGGTGELFF

j_call: TRBJ2-7
v_call: TRBV4-1
cdr3_aa: CASSQDRGGGRQYF

j_call: TRBJ2-6
v_call: TRBV11-2
cdr3_aa: CASSSLKTGRSGANVLTF